At least ten counts were recorded for the clone carrying this T cell receptor beta chain. This CDR3 spans 13 amino acids. Per germline, CDR1 MNHEY and CDR2 SVGEGT. V was pared by 2 bases and J by 9 bases, with 10 bases between. This record belongs to a study of T cells after yellow fever vaccination. In TCRdb, the 5' RACE reads were re-called with MiXCR into one record per CDR3 protein. This sample has some 250,000 distinct CDR3 sequences, with over 3% found just once. This chain uses TRBV6-2 or TRBV6-3 with TRBJ2-2, with D uncertain. The clonotype was recovered from a man aged 18-30 years who received the YFV17D yellow fever vaccine. The sample in question was PBMCs, obtained 15 days after the yellow fever booster vaccination. CDR3 coding DNA: TGTGCCAGCAGTTACAACGAGCACCGGGAGCTGTTTTTT. It specifies CASSYNEHRELFF.